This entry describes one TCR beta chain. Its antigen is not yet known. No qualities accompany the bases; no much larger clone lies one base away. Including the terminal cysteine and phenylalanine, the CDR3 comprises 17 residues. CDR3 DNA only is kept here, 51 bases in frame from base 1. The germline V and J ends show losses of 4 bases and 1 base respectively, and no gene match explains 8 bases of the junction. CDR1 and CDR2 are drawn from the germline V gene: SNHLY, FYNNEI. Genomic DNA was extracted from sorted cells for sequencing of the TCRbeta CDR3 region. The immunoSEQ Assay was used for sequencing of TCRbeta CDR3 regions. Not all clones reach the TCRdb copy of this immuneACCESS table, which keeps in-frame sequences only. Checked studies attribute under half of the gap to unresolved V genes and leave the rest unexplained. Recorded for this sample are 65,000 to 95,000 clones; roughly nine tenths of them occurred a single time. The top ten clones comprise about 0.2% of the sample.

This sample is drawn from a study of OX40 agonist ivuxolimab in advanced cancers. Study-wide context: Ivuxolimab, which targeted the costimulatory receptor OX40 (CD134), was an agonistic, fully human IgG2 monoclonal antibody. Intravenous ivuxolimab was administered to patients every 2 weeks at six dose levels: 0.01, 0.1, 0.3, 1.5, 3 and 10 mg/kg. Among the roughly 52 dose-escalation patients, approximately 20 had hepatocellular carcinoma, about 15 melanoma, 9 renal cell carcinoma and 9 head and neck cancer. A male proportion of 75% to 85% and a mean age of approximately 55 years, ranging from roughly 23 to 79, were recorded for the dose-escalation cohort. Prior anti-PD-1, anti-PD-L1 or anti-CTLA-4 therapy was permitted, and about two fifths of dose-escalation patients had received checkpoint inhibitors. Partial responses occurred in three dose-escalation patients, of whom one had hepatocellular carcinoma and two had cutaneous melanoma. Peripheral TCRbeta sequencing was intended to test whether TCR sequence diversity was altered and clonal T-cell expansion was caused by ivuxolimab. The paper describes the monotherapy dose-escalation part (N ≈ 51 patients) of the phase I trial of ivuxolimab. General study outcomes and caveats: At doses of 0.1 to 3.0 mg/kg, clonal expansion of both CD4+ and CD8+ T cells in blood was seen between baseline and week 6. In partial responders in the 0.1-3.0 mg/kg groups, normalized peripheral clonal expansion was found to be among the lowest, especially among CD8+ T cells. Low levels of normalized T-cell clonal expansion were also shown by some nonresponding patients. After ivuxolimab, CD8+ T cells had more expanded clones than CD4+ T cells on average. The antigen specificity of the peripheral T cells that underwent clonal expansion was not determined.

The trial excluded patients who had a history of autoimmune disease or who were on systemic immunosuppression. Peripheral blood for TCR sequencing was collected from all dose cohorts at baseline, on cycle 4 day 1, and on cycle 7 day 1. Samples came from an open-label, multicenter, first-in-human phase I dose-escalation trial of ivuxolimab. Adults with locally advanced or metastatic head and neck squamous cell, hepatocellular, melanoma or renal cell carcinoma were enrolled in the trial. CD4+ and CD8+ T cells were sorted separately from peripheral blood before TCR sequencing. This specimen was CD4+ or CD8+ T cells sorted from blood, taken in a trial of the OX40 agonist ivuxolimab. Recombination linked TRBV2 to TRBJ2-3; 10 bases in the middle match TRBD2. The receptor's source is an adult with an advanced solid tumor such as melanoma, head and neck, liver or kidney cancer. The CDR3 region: CASSGDRLAGGTDTQYF. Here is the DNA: TGTGCCAGCAGTGGGGATAGGCTAGCGGGGGGCACAGATACGCAGTATTTT.